This T cell receptor beta chain was retrieved from a study of graft-versus-host responses after intestinal transplantation. Whole-study findings and limits: When patients had graft-donor T cell macrochimerism, their allografts held high graft-versus-host to host-versus-graft clonal ratios.

Profiled with immunoSEQ multiplex PCR; TCRdb holds only in-frame clones, not every one. The sample shows approximately 68,000 clones, 85% to 90% of them seen only once. Germline V gene data show CDR1 as SEHNR and CDR2 as FQNEAQ (reference sequence). The CDR3 is 16 amino acids. V was clipped by 5 bases and J by 1 base; unmatched bases: 9. Turning to this clone: The antigen remains unidentified.

Specimen: unstimulated CD8+ T cells sorted from spleen or lymph node cells, collected before transplant. The V and J genes are TRBV7-9 and TRBJ2-5; 8 nucleotides align to TRBD2. This TCR was recovered from a human donor who was the organ donor for an intestinal transplant. In DNA form, the CDR3 reads TGTGCCAGCAGCCCCTCTCCGGGGGGGCCCCAAGAGACCCAGTACTTC. It yields the protein CASSPSPGGPQETQYF.